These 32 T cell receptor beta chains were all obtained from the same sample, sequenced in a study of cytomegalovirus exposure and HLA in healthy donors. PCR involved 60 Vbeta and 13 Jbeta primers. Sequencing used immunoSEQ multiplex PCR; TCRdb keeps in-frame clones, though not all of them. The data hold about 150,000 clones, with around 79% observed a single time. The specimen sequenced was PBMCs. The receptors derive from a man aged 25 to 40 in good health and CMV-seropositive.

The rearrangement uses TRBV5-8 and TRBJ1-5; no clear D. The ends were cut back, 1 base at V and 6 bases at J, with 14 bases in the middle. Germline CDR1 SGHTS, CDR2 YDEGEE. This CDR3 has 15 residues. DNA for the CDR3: TGTGCCAGCAGCTTGTATGGCGGGATATCTCAGCCCCAGCATTTT. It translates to CASSLYGGISQPQHF.

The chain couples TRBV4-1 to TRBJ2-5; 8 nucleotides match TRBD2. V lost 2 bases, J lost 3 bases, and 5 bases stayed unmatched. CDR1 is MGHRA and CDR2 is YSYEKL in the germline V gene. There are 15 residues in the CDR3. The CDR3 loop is CASSQPSGQEETQYF. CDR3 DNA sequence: TGCGCCAGCAGCCAACCTAGCGGGCAAGAAGAGACCCAGTACTTC.

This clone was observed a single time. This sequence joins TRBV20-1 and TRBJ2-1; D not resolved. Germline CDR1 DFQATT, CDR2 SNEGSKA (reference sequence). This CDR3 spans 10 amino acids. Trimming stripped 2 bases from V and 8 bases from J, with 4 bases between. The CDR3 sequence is CSARLDEQFF. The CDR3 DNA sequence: TGCAGTGCTAGACTCGATGAGCAGTTCTTC.

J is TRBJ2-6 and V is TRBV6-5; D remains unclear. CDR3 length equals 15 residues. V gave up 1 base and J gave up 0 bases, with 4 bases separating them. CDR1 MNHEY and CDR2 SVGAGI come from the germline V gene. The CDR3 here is CASSYLASGANVLTF. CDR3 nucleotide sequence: TGTGCCAGCAGTTACTTGGCCTCTGGGGCCAACGTCCTGACTTTC.

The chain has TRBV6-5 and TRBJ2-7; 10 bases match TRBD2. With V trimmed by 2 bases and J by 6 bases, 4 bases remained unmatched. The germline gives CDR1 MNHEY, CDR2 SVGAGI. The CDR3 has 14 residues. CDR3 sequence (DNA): TGTGCCAGCAGTTACCAGCGGGAGGGCAGCGAGCAGTACTTC. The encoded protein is CASSYQREGSEQYF.

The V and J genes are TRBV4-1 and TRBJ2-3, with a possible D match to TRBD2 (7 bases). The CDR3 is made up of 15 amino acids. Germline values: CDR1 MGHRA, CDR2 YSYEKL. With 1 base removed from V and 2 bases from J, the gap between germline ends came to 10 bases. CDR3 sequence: CASSQGGGLTDTQYF. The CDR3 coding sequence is TGCGCCAGCAGCCAAGGCGGGGGCCTCACAGATACGCAGTATTTT.

CDR3: CASSPRAANDYNEQFF. In nucleotides, the CDR3 is TGTGCCAGCAGCCCGCGAGCGGCAAACGACTACAATGAGCAGTTCTTC. The chain carries TRBV7-8 and TRBJ2-1, with a weak D call TRBD2 (5 bases). The CDR3 is 16 residues long. CDR1 and CDR2 from the germline V gene are SGHVS and FQNEAQ. V was clipped by 5 bases and J by 3 bases, with 17 bases between them.

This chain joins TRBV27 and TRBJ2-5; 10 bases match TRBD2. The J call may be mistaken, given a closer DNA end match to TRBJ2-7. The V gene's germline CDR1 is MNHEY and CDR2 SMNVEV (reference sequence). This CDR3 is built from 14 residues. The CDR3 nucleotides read TGTGCCAGCAGCTCCGGGACTAGCGTCTACGAGCAGTACTTC. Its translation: CASSSGTSVYEQYF.

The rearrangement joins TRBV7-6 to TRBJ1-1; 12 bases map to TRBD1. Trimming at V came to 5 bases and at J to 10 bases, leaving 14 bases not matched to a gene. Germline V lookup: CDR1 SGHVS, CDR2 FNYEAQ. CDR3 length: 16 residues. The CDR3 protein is CASSTEAFGTGGTAFF. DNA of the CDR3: TGTGCCAGCAGCACAGAGGCGTTTGGGACAGGGGGCACAGCTTTCTTT.

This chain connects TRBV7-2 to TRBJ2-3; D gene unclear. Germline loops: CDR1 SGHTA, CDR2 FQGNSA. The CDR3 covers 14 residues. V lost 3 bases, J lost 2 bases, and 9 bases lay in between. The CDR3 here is CASSLSRLTDTQYF. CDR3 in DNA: TGTGCCAGCAGCTTGTCTAGGCTCACAGATACGCAGTATTTT. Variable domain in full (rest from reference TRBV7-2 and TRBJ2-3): GAGVSQSPSNKVTEKGKDVELRCDPISGHTALYWYRQSLGQGLEFLIYFQGNSAPDKSGLPSDRFSAERTGGSVSTLTIQRTQQEDSAVYLCASSLSRLTDTQYFGPGTRLTVL.

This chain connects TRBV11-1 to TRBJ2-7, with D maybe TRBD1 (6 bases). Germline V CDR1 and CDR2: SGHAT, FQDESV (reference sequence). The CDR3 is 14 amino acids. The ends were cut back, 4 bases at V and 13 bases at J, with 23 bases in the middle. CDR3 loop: CASSSPSTPGHTYF. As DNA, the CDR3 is TGTGCCAGCAGCTCCCCAAGCACACCGGGACACACATACTTC.

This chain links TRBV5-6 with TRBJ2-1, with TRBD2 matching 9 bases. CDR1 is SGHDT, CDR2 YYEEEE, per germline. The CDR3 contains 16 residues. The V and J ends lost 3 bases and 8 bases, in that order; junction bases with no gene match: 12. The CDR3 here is CASSYPIAGEVYEQFF. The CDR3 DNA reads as TGTGCCAGCAGCTACCCCATAGCGGGAGAGGTCTATGAGCAGTTCTTC. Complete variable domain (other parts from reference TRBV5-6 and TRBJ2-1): DAGVTQSPTHLIKTRGQQVTLRCSPKSGHDTVSWYQQALGQGPQFIFQYYEEEERQRGNFPDRFSGHQFPNYSSELNVNALLLGDSALYLCASSYPIAGEVYEQFFGPGTRLTVL.

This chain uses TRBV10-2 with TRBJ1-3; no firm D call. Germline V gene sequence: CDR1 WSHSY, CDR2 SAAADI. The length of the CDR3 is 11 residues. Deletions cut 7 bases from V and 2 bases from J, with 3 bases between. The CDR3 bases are TGCGCCAGCACGGCTGGAAACACCATATATTTT. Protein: CASTAGNTIYF.

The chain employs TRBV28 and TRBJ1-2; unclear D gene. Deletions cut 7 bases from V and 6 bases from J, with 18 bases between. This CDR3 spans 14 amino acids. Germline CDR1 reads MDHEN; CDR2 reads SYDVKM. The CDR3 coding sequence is TGTGCCAGCACTCGACCGGGAGGGAATCATGGCTACACCTTC. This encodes CASTRPGGNHGYTF.

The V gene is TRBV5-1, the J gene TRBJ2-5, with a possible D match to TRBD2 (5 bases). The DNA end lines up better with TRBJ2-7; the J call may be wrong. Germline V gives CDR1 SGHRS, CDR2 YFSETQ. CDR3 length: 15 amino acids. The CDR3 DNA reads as TGCGCCAGCAGCTTGGCCCCAGGAGGCTCCTACGAGCAGTACTTC. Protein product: CASSLAPGGSYEQYF.

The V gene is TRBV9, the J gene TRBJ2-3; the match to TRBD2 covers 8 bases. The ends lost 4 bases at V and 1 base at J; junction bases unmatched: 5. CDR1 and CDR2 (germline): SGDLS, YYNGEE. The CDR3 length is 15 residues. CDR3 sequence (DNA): TGTGCCAGCAGCCAACGGGGGGGCGGCACAGATACGCAGTATTTT. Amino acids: CASSQRGGGTDTQYF.

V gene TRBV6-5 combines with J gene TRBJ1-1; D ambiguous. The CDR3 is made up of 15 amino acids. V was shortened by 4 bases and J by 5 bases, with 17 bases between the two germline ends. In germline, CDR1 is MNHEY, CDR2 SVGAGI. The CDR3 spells CASSSLGSYGTEAFF. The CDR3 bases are TGTGCCAGCAGTTCCCTCGGCAGCTACGGGACTGAAGCTTTCTTT.

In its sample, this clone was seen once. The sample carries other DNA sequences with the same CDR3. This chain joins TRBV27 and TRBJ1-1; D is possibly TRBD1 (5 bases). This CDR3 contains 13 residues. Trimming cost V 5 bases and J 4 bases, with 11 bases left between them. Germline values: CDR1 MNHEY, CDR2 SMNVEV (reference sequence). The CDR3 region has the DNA TGTGCCAGCAGTAACAGGTTTAGCACTGAAGCTTTCTTT. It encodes CASSNRFSTEAFF.

As DNA, the CDR3 is TGTGCCAGCAGCGTAGCGGGGTCCGGGGAGCTGTTTTTT. Translation gives CASSVAGSGELFF. The chain joins TRBV9 to TRBJ2-2; perhaps TRBD2 as D (5 bases). V lost 0 bases, J lost 6 bases, and 6 bases lay in between. The CDR3 extends over 13 amino acids. Germline V CDR1 and CDR2: SGDLS, YYNGEE. Combining the CDR3 with reference TRBV9 and TRBJ2-2 gives the whole variable domain DSGVTQTPKHLITATGQRVTLRCSPRSGDLSVYWYQQSLDQGLQFLIQYYNGEERAKGNILERFSAQQFPDLHSELNLSSLELGDSALYFCASSVAGSGELFFGEGSRLTVL.

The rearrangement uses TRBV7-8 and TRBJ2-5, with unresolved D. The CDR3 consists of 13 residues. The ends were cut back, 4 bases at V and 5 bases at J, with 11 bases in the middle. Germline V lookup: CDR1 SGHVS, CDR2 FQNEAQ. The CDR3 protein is CASSSFYVETQYF. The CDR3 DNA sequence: TGTGCCAGCAGCTCTTTCTATGTCGAGACCCAGTACTTC.

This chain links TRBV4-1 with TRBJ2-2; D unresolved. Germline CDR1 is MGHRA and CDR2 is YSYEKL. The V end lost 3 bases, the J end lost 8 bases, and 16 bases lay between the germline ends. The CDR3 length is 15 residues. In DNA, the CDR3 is TGCGCCAGCAGCCATCCCTGGAGAGCCGTGGGGGAGCTGTTTTTT. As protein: CASSHPWRAVGELFF.

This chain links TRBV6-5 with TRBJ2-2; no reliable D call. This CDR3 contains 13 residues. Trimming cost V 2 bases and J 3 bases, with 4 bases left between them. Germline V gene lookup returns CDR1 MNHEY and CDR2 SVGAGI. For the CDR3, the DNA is TGTGCCAGCAGTTACGGCTACACCGGGGAGCTGTTTTTT. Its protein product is CASSYGYTGELFF.

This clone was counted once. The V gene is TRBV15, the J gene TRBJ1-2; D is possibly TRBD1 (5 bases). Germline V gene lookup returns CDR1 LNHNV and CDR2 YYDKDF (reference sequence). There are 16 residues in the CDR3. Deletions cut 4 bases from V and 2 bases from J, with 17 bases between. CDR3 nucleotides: TGTGCCACCAGCAAAGAGGGAGGGGATCTAAACTATGGCTACACCTTC. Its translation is CATSKEGGDLNYGYTF.

CDR3 in DNA: TGTGCCAGCAGGAACATCCCGGACAGTCCCTACACCTTC. Its protein is CASRNIPDSPYTF. The J gene is TRBJ1-2, the V gene TRBV2; D might be TRBD1 (6 bases). The germline CDR1 and CDR2 sequences are SNHLY and FYNNEI. V dropped 6 bases and J dropped 10 bases, with 18 bases sitting between them. The length of the CDR3 is 13 residues.

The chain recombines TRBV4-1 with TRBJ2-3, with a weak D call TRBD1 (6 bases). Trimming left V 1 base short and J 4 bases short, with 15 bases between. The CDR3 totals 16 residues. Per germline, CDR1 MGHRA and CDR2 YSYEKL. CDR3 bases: TGCGCCAGCAGCCAAGGGGGAAGGGGGATTTCAGATACGCAGTATTTT. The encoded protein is CASSQGGRGISDTQYF.

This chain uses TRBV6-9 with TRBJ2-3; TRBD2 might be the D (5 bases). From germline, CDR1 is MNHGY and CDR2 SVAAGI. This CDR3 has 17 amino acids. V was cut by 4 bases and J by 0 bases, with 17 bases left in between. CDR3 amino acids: CASSSSPLARSTDTQYF. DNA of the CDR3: TGTGCCAGCAGTTCCTCGCCCCTAGCACGGAGCACAGATACGCAGTATTTT.

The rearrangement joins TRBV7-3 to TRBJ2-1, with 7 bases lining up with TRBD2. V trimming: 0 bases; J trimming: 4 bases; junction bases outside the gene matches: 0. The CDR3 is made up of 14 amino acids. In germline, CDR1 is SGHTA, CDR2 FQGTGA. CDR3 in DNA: TGTGCCAGCAGCTTAACTAGCGGGTACAATGAGCAGTTCTTC. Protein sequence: CASSLTSGYNEQFF.

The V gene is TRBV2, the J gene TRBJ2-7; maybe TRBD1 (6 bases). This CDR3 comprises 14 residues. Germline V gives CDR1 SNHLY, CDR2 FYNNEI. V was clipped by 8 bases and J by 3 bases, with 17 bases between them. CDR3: CASYLRGSNYEQYF. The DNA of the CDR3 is TGTGCCAGCTACCTAAGGGGGAGTAACTACGAGCAGTACTTC.

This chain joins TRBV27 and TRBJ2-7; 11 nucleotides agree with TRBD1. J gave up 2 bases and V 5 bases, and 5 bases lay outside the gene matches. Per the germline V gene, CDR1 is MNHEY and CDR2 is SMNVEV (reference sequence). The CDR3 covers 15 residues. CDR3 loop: CASSRKGQGAYEQYF. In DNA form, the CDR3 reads TGTGCCAGCAGTCGTAAGGGACAGGGGGCCTACGAGCAGTACTTC.

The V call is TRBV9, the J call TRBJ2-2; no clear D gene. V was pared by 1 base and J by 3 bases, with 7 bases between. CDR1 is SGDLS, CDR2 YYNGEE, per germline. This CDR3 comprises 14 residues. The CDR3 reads CASSVRDYTGELFF. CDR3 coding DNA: TGTGCCAGCAGCGTAAGAGACTACACCGGGGAGCTGTTTTTT.

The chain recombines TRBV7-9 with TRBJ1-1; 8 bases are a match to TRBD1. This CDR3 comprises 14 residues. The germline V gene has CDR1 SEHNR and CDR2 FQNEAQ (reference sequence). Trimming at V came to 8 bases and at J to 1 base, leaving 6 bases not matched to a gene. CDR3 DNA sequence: TGTGCCAGCTTCAACCAGGGGGCGAACACTGAAGCTTTCTTT. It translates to CASFNQGANTEAFF.

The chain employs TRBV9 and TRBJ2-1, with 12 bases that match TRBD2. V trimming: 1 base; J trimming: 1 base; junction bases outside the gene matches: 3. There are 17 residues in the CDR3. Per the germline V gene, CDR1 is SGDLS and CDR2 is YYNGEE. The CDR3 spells CASSVPTSGSSYNEQFF. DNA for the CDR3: TGTGCCAGCAGCGTACCGACTAGCGGGAGTTCCTACAATGAGCAGTTCTTC.